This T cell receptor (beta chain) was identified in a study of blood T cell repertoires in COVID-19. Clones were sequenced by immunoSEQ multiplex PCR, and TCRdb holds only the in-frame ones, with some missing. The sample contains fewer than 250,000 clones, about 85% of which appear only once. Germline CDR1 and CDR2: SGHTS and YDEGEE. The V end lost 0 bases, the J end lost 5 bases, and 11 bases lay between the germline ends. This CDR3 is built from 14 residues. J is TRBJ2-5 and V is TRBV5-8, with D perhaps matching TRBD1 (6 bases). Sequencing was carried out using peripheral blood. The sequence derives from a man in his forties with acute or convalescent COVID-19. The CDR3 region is CASSLVTGGETQYF. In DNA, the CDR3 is TGTGCCAGCAGCTTGGTGACAGGCGGCGAGACCCAGTACTTC.